This T cell receptor (beta chain) was captured by sequencing in a study of OX40 agonist ivuxolimab in advanced cancers. Study details: Ivuxolimab, an antibody that agonizes OX40 (CD134), was administered to the patients. Whole-study results and caveats: CD4+ and CD8+ blood T cells expanded clonally by week 6 at 0.1 to 3.0 mg/kg.

The CDR3 length is 15 residues. Germline CDR1 SNHLY, CDR2 FYNNEI. Trimming took 3 bases from V and 4 from J, leaving 15 bases between them. Using immunoSEQ multiplex PCR, the repertoire was profiled, and TCRdb retains in-frame clones only, with some absent. The table records 62,000 or so clones, almost 85% of them present only once. Sampling times: baseline, cycle 4 day 1, cycle 7 day 1. Worth noting for this clone: Its antigen is currently unknown.

This sequence was found in an adult with an advanced solid tumor such as melanoma, head and neck, liver or kidney cancer. The chain carries TRBV2 and TRBJ1-1; D not certain. This specimen was CD4+ or CD8+ T cells sorted from blood, taken in a trial of the OX40 agonist ivuxolimab. The chain's CDR3 is CASSEGRRQTTEAFF. As DNA, the CDR3 is TGTGCCAGCAGTGAGGGGAGGAGGCAGACCACTGAAGCTTTCTTT.